Listed below are T cell receptor beta chains from one sample, sequenced in a study of blood T cell repertoires in COVID-19. Repertoires were generated with immunoSEQ multiplex PCR, while TCRdb's copy carries only in-frame clones and drops some. The data contain 300,000 to 400,000 clones, roughly 84% of them singletons. The specimen sequenced was peripheral blood. Receptor source: a man aged 45-60 years with active or convalescent COVID-19. The CDR3 runs from the conserved cysteine through the conserved F or W. The order of the fields is V gene, J gene, CDR3 protein.

V gene: TRBV4-1
J gene: TRBJ1-5
CDR3 protein: CASSQAMTGRNQPQHF

V gene: TRBV5-1
J gene: TRBJ1-1
CDR3 protein: CASSPRSTTGEAFF

V gene: TRBV18
J gene: TRBJ1-6
CDR3 protein: CASSPTSQGVSPLHF

V gene: TRBV3-1/TRBV3-2
J gene: TRBJ2-7
CDR3 protein: CASSLQGAAYEQYF

V gene: TRBV28
J gene: TRBJ1-1
CDR3 protein: CASTSGVEAFF

V gene: TRBV21-1
J gene: TRBJ2-1
CDR3 protein: CASSKRGPGYTYNEQFF

V gene: TRBV9
J gene: TRBJ2-1
CDR3 protein: CASSVGGRGWYNEQFF

V gene: TRBV28
J gene: TRBJ1-5
CDR3 protein: CASRSPNQPQHF

V gene: TRBV2
J gene: TRBJ2-7
CDR3 protein: CASRDRLLREQYF

V gene: TRBV7-8
J gene: TRBJ2-2
CDR3 protein: CATSGGNTGELFF

V gene: TRBV3-1/TRBV3-2
J gene: TRBJ1-5
CDR3 protein: CASSPGLVNQPQHF

V gene: TRBV29-1
J gene: TRBJ2-7
CDR3 protein: CSVDGLAGPYEQYF

V gene: TRBV5-8
J gene: TRBJ1-1
CDR3 protein: CASSTRVSAGNTEAFF

V gene: TRBV5-6
J gene: TRBJ2-7
CDR3 protein: CASSASGGVISYEQYF

V gene: TRBV6-5
J gene: TRBJ1-2
CDR3 protein: CASSLYTGNYGYTF

V gene: TRBV30
J gene: TRBJ1-4
CDR3 protein: CAWSVQQGPNEKLFF

V gene: TRBV4-3
J gene: TRBJ1-6
CDR3 protein: CASSQGGGTENSPLHF

V gene: TRBV6-2/TRBV6-3
J gene: TRBJ1-5
CDR3 protein: CASSPDRGQPQHF

V gene: TRBV9
J gene: TRBJ1-2
CDR3 protein: CASSVDTGGYGYTF

V gene: TRBV19
J gene: TRBJ1-3
CDR3 protein: CASSFGGSGNTIYF

V gene: TRBV5-6
J gene: TRBJ2-4
CDR3 protein: CASSHATPGSTFAKNIQYF

V gene: TRBV19
J gene: TRBJ2-1
CDR3 protein: CARRGVAGTGDNEQFF

V gene: TRBV24-1
J gene: TRBJ1-1
CDR3 protein: CATSDSGHEAFF

V gene: TRBV19
J gene: TRBJ2-3
CDR3 protein: CASSLSTMRDTQYF